The next 8 T cell receptor beta chains were all read from a single sample in a study of fetal regulatory T cell absence and autoimmunity. Data came from immunoSEQ multiplex PCR; TCRdb stores just in-frame clones and leaves some out. The sample yields about 50,000 clones, about 80% seen once. The sequenced sample consisted of cord blood. The receptors were sampled from a newborn boy with IPEX syndrome.

In this sample, this clone turned up a few times. The chain carries TRBV19 and TRBJ2-1; 9 bases line up with TRBD2. V shed 3 bases and J 7 bases; nucleotides not matched to a gene: 4. The CDR3 loop spans 14 amino acids. CDR1 and CDR2 from the germline V gene are LNHDA and SQIVND (reference sequence). The CDR3 DNA is TGTGCCAGTAGTATCAATAGCGGGAGTAATGAGCAGTTCTTC. This translates into CASSINSGSNEQFF.

The chain carries TRBV5-1 and TRBJ2-5; either TRBD1 or TRBD2 may fit D (6 bases each). The CDR3 length is 18 residues. Trimming left V 4 bases short and J 0 bases short, with 22 bases between. CDR1 SGHRS and CDR2 YFSETQ come from the germline V gene. The chain's CDR3 is CASSDPTTRGLYQETQYF. CDR3 in DNA: TGCGCCAGCAGCGACCCGACTACACGGGGGCTATACCAAGAGACCCAGTACTTC. Together with reference TRBV5-1 and TRBJ2-5, the CDR3 gives the full variable domain: KAGVTQTPRYLIKTRGQQVTLSCSPISGHRSVSWYQQTPGQGLQFLFEYFSETQRNKGNFPGRFSGRQFSNSRSEMNVSTLELGDSALYLCASSDPTTRGLYQETQYFGPGTRLLVL.

V usage is TRBV7-6 and J usage is TRBJ2-1; 9 nucleotides match TRBD2. The length of the CDR3 is 17 residues. V was pared by 1 base and J by 0 bases, with 4 bases of the junction left unmatched. Per the germline V gene, CDR1 is SGHVS and CDR2 is FNYEAQ. The chain's CDR3 is CASSLGRSGSSYNEQFF. The DNA of the CDR3 is TGTGCCAGCAGCTTAGGACGTAGCGGGAGCTCCTACAATGAGCAGTTCTTC.

The chain uses TRBV6-1 and TRBJ1-6, with a possible D match to TRBD1 (5 bases). The V and J ends lost 8 bases and 9 bases respectively, with 17 bases between them. The CDR3 consists of 14 residues. Germline assignment: CDR1 MNHNS and CDR2 SASEGT. CDR3: CASGWEVGGSPLHF. The CDR3 DNA sequence: TGTGCCAGCGGATGGGAGGTGGGGGGTTCACCCCTCCACTTT.

This clone was seen a single time. The chain employs TRBV6-1 and TRBJ2-7; no firm D call. Trimming took off 0 bases at V and 2 bases at J, with 5 bases between the two ends. The CDR3 has 13 residues. The germline V gene encodes CDR1 MNHNS and CDR2 SASEGT. The CDR3 nucleotides are TGTGCCAGCAGTGAAGCGACAACCTACGAGCAGTACTTC. Amino acid sequence: CASSEATTYEQYF.

CDR3 in amino acids: CASSQDSLAESTGELFF. CDR3 coding DNA: TGTGCCAGCAGCCAAGATTCCCTAGCGGAAAGTACCGGGGAGCTGTTTTTT. The chain is built from TRBV4-2 and TRBJ2-2; 7 nucleotides align to TRBD2. The CDR3 sequence is 17 residues long. After removal of 0 bases from V and 5 bases from J, the junction contained 9 bases not matched to a gene. Germline V gene data show CDR1 as LGHNA and CDR2 as YNFKEQ.

This chain links TRBV6-5 with TRBJ2-3; D is unresolved. Germline values: CDR1 MNHEY, CDR2 SVGAGI. The CDR3 sequence is 11 residues long. Trimming removed 6 bases from V and 4 bases from J, with 5 bases in between. CDR3 sequence: CASSRADTQYF. In DNA, the CDR3 is TGTGCCAGCAGCCGGGCAGATACGCAGTATTTT.

This chain uses TRBV10-1 with TRBJ2-4; D may correspond to TRBD1 or TRBD2 (5 bases each). This CDR3 comprises 15 residues. The germline V and J ends were trimmed by 9 bases and 0 bases, with 15 bases remaining between them. Germline assignment: CDR1 WNHNN and CDR2 SYGVQD (reference sequence). The CDR3 region has the DNA TGCGCCAGTCCTCTGCCAGGGAGAGCCAAAAACATTCAGTACTTC. It translates to CASPLPGRAKNIQYF.